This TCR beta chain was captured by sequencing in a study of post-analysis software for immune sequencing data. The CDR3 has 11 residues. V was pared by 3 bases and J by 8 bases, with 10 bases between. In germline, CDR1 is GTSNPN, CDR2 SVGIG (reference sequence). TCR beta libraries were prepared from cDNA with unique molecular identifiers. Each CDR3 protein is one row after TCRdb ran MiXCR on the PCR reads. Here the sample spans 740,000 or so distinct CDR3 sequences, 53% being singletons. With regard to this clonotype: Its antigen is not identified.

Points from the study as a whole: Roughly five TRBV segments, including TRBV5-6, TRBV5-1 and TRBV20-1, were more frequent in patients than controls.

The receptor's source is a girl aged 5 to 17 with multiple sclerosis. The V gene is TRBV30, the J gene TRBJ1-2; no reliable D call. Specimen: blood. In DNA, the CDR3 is TGTGCCTGGAGCGCCAAAATAGGCTACACCTTC. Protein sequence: CAWSAKIGYTF.